Shown below are 21 T cell receptor beta chains from a single sample sequenced in a study of blood T cell repertoires in COVID-19. Profiled with immunoSEQ multiplex PCR; TCRdb holds only in-frame clones, not every one. The repertoire holds over 250,000 clones, 80% to 90% seen once, with over 2% in the top ten. The sequenced sample was PBMCs or T cells enriched from blood (not recorded which). These receptors were obtained from a woman aged 18-35 years who had recovered from COVID-19.

The chain has TRBV28 and TRBJ1-2, with 12 nucleotides matching TRBD1. This CDR3 region has 16 residues. V lost 7 bases to trimming and J lost 3 bases; unmatched junction nucleotides: 9. Germline CDR1 and CDR2: MDHEN and SYDVKM. The chain's CDR3 is CASTDGGQGADYGYTF. CDR3 bases: TGTGCCAGCACAGACGGGGGACAGGGGGCGGACTATGGCTACACCTTC.

This clone was detected only a few times. This chain uses TRBV3-1 (or the pseudogene TRBV3-2) with TRBJ2-7; D is uncertain. The germline CDR1 and CDR2 sequences are LGHDT and YNNKEL (reference sequence). Trimming removed 1 base from V and 6 bases from J, with 10 bases in between. The CDR3 consists of 13 residues. DNA for the CDR3: TGTGCCAGCAGCCAAGCCATACAGTCCGAGCAGTACTTC. Protein sequence: CASSQAIQSEQYF.

The rearrangement joins TRBV9 to TRBJ1-2; 9 bases match TRBD1. There are 15 residues in the CDR3. V was clipped by 5 bases and J by 5 bases; unmatched bases: 10. From germline, CDR1 is SGDLS and CDR2 YYNGEE. The CDR3 coding sequence is TGTGCCAGCAGTCTTACTTCGACAGGGGGTTATGGCTACACCTTC. This codes for CASSLTSTGGYGYTF.

A single count supports this clone. V usage is TRBV12-5 and J usage is TRBJ2-1; possibly TRBD2 for D (6 bases). The CDR3 totals 21 residues. Per germline, CDR1 LGHNT and CDR2 FRNRAP. Trimming left V 2 bases short and J 0 bases short, with 26 bases between. For the CDR3, the DNA is TGTGCTAGTGGTTTGTTCCTAAGGGGACTTAGCGCGTCACCCTCCTACAATGAGCAGTTCTTC. Translated: CASGLFLRGLSASPSYNEQFF.

The genes are TRBV6-5 and TRBJ1-3; D gene unclear. V was shortened by 4 bases and J by 2 bases, with 12 bases between the two germline ends. Germline V lookup: CDR1 MNHEY, CDR2 SVGAGI. CDR3 length: 15 residues. The CDR3 region is CASSSYSGPGNTIYF. The CDR3 DNA reads TGTGCCAGCAGTTCATACAGCGGGCCTGGAAACACCATATATTTT.

This rearrangement joins TRBV5-6 to TRBJ1-1; TRBD1 aligns across 9 bases. The trim removed 3 bases at V and 4 bases at J, leaving 4 bases unmatched. Germline CDR1 is SGHDT and CDR2 is YYEEEE. The CDR3 consists of 14 residues. The CDR3 sequence is CASSSGTGTTEAFF. The CDR3 bases are TGTGCCAGCAGCTCTGGGACAGGGACCACTGAAGCTTTCTTT. Full variable domain (outside the CDR3, taken from reference TRBV5-6 and TRBJ1-1): DAGVTQSPTHLIKTRGQQVTLRCSPKSGHDTVSWYQQALGQGPQFIFQYYEEEERQRGNFPDRFSGHQFPNYSSELNVNALLLGDSALYLCASSSGTGTTEAFFGQGTRLTVV.

This clone appeared a single time. The genes are TRBV3-1 (or the pseudogene TRBV3-2) and TRBJ1-4, with a possible D match to TRBD1 (6 bases). Deletions cut 6 bases from V and 0 bases from J, with 20 bases between. CDR3 size: 18 residues. The germline CDR1 and CDR2 sequences are LGHDT and YNNKEL (reference sequence). CDR3 in DNA: TGTGCCAGCAGTCGACGACCGGGACAAATTGCAACTAATGAAAAACTGTTTTTT. Translated, it gives CASSRRPGQIATNEKLFF.

V is TRBV19 and J is TRBJ2-7, with 9 bases matching TRBD2. The germline V gene has CDR1 LNHDA and CDR2 SQIVND (reference sequence). The V gene end was trimmed by 10 bases and the J gene end by 5 bases; junction bases not matched to a gene: 21. The CDR3 sequence is 17 residues long. Here the CDR3 reads CAIPNWRGGRIRDEQYF. The CDR3 region has the DNA TGTGCCATTCCCAATTGGCGGGGGGGCCGAATTAGAGACGAGCAGTACTTC.

This chain joins TRBV7-6 and TRBJ2-3, with D possibly matching TRBD1 (6 bases). Germline CDR1 reads SGHVS; CDR2 reads FNYEAQ. The CDR3 extends over 12 amino acids. V was trimmed by 2 bases and J by 11 bases, leaving 11 bases between them. This CDR3 is CASSLIQGGQYF. CDR3 DNA: TGTGCCAGCAGCTTAATACAGGGTGGGCAGTATTTT.

The J gene is TRBJ1-5, the V gene TRBV2; weak D call: TRBD1 (5 bases). CDR1 is SNHLY, CDR2 FYNNEI, per germline. Trimming shortened V by 4 bases and J by 11 bases, and 12 bases separated the two germline ends. The CDR3 is 12 residues long. The CDR3 is CASSVGGGTQHF. The CDR3 DNA sequence: TGTGCCAGCAGTGTGGGCGGGGGGACCCAGCATTTT.

The CDR3 loop is CASSPFAGSGEQYF. CDR3 in DNA: TGTGCCAGCAGCCCTTTTGCGGGGTCTGGCGAGCAGTACTTC. This chain links TRBV7-9 with TRBJ2-7; weak D call: TRBD2 (6 bases). The CDR3 sequence is 14 residues long. CDR1 is SEHNR, CDR2 FQNEAQ, per germline (reference sequence). Trimming took 5 bases from V and 6 from J, leaving 17 bases between them.

CDR3 amino acids: CASSVRGELNTEAFF. The CDR3 DNA sequence: TGTGCCAGCTCTGTTCGGGGAGAACTTAACACTGAAGCTTTCTTT. The chain employs TRBV19 and TRBJ1-1, with unresolved D. V shed 9 bases and J shed 2 bases, with 19 bases lying between them. Germline lookup yields CDR1 LNHDA and CDR2 SQIVND (reference sequence). The CDR3 loop spans 15 amino acids. The full variable domain, its missing parts supplied by reference TRBV19 and TRBJ1-1, is DGGITQSPKYLFRKEGQNVTLSCEQNLNHDAMYWYRQDPGQGLRLIYYSQIVNDFQKGDIAEGYSVSREKKESFPLTVTSAQKNPTAFYLCASSVRGELNTEAFFGQGTRLTVV.

V usage is TRBV5-6 and J usage is TRBJ1-1; TRBD1 is a possible D gene (6 bases). CDR1 is SGHDT and CDR2 is YYEEEE in the germline V gene. Trimming took off 6 bases at V and 10 bases at J, with 19 bases between the two ends. This CDR3 has 13 amino acids. Here the CDR3 reads CASKPPGGLGAFF. The CDR3, as DNA: TGTGCCAGCAAACCTCCGGGGGGGCTCGGAGCTTTCTTT.

V gene TRBV5-1 combines with J gene TRBJ2-2; D is perhaps TRBD2 (6 bases). In germline, CDR1 is SGHRS, CDR2 YFSETQ. CDR3 length: 15 residues. V lost 1 base and J 3 bases, leaving 10 bases between the germline ends. The CDR3 region has the DNA TGCGCCAGCAGCTTGCTAGGCGGGGACACCGGGGAGCTGTTTTTT. Translating gives CASSLLGGDTGELFF.

V is TRBV27 and J is TRBJ1-4; D remains unclear. The CDR3 is made up of 15 amino acids. From germline, CDR1 is MNHEY and CDR2 SMNVEV (reference sequence). Trimming pared 7 bases from V and 5 bases from J, leaving 17 bases between. The CDR3: CASTKRRTANEKLFF. CDR3 nucleotide sequence: TGTGCCAGCACAAAACGGAGGACTGCCAATGAAAAACTGTTTTTT. The whole variable domain, remainder taken from reference TRBV27 and TRBJ1-4, is EAQVTQNPRYLITVTGKKLTVTCSQNMNHEYMSWYRQDPGLGLRQIYYSMNVEVTDKGDVPEGYKVSRKEKRNFPLILESPSPNQTSLYFCASTKRRTANEKLFFGSGTQLSVL.

Only a few counts were recorded for this clone. The V call is TRBV4-1, the J call TRBJ2-7, with 11 bases fitting TRBD1. J gave up 3 bases and V 0 bases, and 4 bases lay outside the gene matches. CDR3 length: 16 residues. CDR1 is MGHRA, CDR2 YSYEKL, per germline. Here the CDR3 DNA reads TGCGCCAGCAGCCAAGAGCCCGGGACAGGGGGCTACGAGCAGTACTTC. It specifies CASSQEPGTGGYEQYF.

The chain has TRBV5-1 and TRBJ2-5; perhaps TRBD2 as D (7 bases). The germline CDR1 and CDR2 sequences are SGHRS and YFSETQ. Trimming took off 4 bases at V and 3 bases at J, with 10 bases between the two ends. This CDR3 comprises 13 residues. CDR3 in amino acids: CASSRGAEETQYF. DNA of the CDR3: TGCGCCAGCAGCCGGGGGGCCGAAGAGACCCAGTACTTC.

V and J are TRBV6-5 and TRBJ1-1; D perhaps matches TRBD1 (6 bases). V dropped 6 bases and J dropped 5 bases, with 13 bases sitting between them. CDR1 and CDR2 from the germline V gene are MNHEY and SVGAGI. The CDR3 loop spans 13 amino acids. CDR3 sequence reads: CASSRDILTEAFF. DNA of the CDR3: TGTGCCAGCAGCCGGGACATCCTTACTGAAGCTTTCTTT.

V usage is TRBV6-5 and J usage is TRBJ2-1; TRBD1 is a possible D gene (6 bases). Between the trimmed V and J ends, which lost 5 bases and 9 bases, there was a span of 17 bases. The CDR3 length is 14 residues. Germline CDR1 is MNHEY and CDR2 is SVGAGI. The chain's CDR3 is CASSTQLTTGEQFF. DNA of the CDR3: TGTGCCAGCAGTACTCAACTTACGACAGGTGAGCAGTTCTTC.

V gene TRBV5-1 combines with J gene TRBJ2-1; weak D call: TRBD1 (6 bases). Germline-derived CDR1 and CDR2 are SGHRS and YFSETQ. The CDR3 is 15 residues long. The ends were cut back, 0 bases at V and 2 bases at J, with 9 bases in the middle. CDR3 in DNA: TGCGCCAGCAGCTTGGACAGGGTTCCCTACAATGAGCAGTTCTTC. Protein sequence: CASSLDRVPYNEQFF. The whole variable domain, remainder taken from reference TRBV5-1 and TRBJ2-1, is KAGVTQTPRYLIKTRGQQVTLSCSPISGHRSVSWYQQTPGQGLQFLFEYFSETQRNKGNFPGRFSGRQFSNSRSEMNVSTLELGDSALYLCASSLDRVPYNEQFFGPGTRLTVL.

The chain recombines TRBV27 with TRBJ1-6; 10 bases align to TRBD1. The trim removed 7 bases at V and 8 bases at J, leaving 8 bases unmatched. Germline CDR1 reads MNHEY; CDR2 reads SMNVEV (reference sequence). The CDR3 loop spans 15 amino acids. CDR3 DNA: TGTGCCAGCACGTACCGGGACAGGGGAGATTCACCCCTCCACTTT. Amino acids: CASTYRDRGDSPLHF.